The rows below give T cell receptor beta chains drawn from one sample of a study of identical twins. TCRdb independently ran MiXCR on the 5' RACE reads; one entry per CDR3 protein. The sample includes 1.5 million or so distinct CDR3 sequences, about 30% seen only once; the top ten take less than 0.35%. The sample taken for sequencing was cord blood. These receptors all come from a newborn girl in good health. The CDR3 runs from the conserved cysteine through the conserved F or W. The D gene is left open where the match is weak. Size values are once, few and many counts, or a class for expanded clones, and some rows have none.

>TRBJ1-2|few|.|TRBV13
TGTGCCAGCAGCTTCAGTCAGGAGTGGAGTGGCTACACCTTC
CASSFSQEWSGYTF
>TRBJ1-6|few|TRBD1|TRBV25-1
TGTGCCAGCAGTGGGGGACAGGGGGCGAAGTATTCACCCCTCCACTTT
CASSGGQGAKYSPLHF
>TRBJ2-1|.|.|TRBV12-3/TRBV12-4
TGTGCCAGCAGTCCCGTCGTGGGTGAGCAGTTCTTC
CASSPVVGEQFF
>TRBJ2-4|.|.|TRBV9
TGTGCCAGCAGCGTAGAGGGGGGGAAAAACATTCAGTACTTC
CASSVEGGKNIQYF
>TRBJ2-7|many|TRBD2|TRBV29-1
TGCAGCGTTAAGCGGGACTACGAGCAGTACTTC
CSVKRDYEQYF
>TRBJ2-5|.|.|TRBV20-1
TGCAGTGCTAGAGATCGTCGACTTGCCCAAGAGACCCAGTACTTC
CSARDRRLAQETQYF
>TRBJ2-5|.|.|TRBV10-3
TGTGCAGTCAGTGAATGGGGGAGGCAAGAGACCCAGTACTTC
CAVSEWGRQETQYF
>TRBJ2-7|.|.|TRBV5-1
TGCGCCAGCAGCCCAGTAGGACCTTCCTACAATGAGCAGTACTTC
CASSPVGPSYNEQYF
>TRBJ2-5|.|.|TRBV9
TGTGCCAGCAGCCTGGGGGCGGTCTCCTACGACCAGTACTTC
CASSLGAVSYDQYF
>TRBJ1-2|.|.|TRBV28
TGTGCCAGCAAGGCCCCCATAACGAACTATGGCTACACCTTC
CASKAPITNYGYTF
>TRBJ2-7|many|.|TRBV28
TGTGCCAGCAAAGACTCCTACGAGCAGTACTTC
CASKDSYEQYF
>TRBJ2-2|.|.|TRBV29-1
TGCAGCGTTTCTACTGGGACAACCACCGGGGAGCTGTTTTTT
CSVSTGTTTGELFF
>TRBJ2-3|many|TRBD2|TRBV10-3
TGTGCCATCAGTGAGTCAGCGCCTAGCGGGGGCACAGATACGCAGTATTTT
CAISESAPSGGTDTQYF
>TRBJ2-7|once|.|TRBV6-2/TRBV6-3
TGTGCCAGCAAGGAGGTGGGCAGCGCCTACGAGCAGTACTTC
CASKEVGSAYEQYF
>TRBJ2-1|many|.|TRBV2
TGTGCCAGCAGCGAGGGGGGTTACAATGAGCAGTTCTTC
CASSEGGYNEQFF
>TRBJ2-3|.|TRBD2|TRBV6-4
TGTGCCAGCAGTGAGGCGAGCGGGGGGCTACGGACCACAGATACGCAGTATTTT
CASSEASGGLRTTDTQYF
>TRBJ2-3|.|.|TRBV25-1
TGTGCCAGCAAGACCAACGGGCCAGATACGCAGTATTTT
CASKTNGPDTQYF
>TRBJ1-2|few|.|TRBV5-1
TGCGCCAGCAGCTTGCGCTACAGCGATGGATGCACCTTC
CASSLRYSDGCTF
>TRBJ2-3|few|TRBD2|TRBV20-1
TGCAGTGCTAAGCGGGAGGGCGGCACAGATACGCAGTATTTT
CSAKREGGTDTQYF
>TRBJ2-1|.|.|TRBV6-1
TGTGCCAGCAGAGAGCAGCGACTAGGGGACTACAATGAGCAGTTCTTC
CASREQRLGDYNEQFF
>TRBJ2-2|.|TRBD1|TRBV2
TGTGCCAGCGTGGGACAGGGGTCGAACACCGGGGAGCTGTTTTTT
CASVGQGSNTGELFF
>TRBJ1-1|.|.|TRBV2
TGTGCCAGCAGTGACGCTTTTCGAGCTTTCTTT
CASSDAFRAFF
>TRBJ1-2|few|.|TRBV5-1
TGCGCCAGCAGCTTGGGGGATCGGACTAACTATGGCTACACCTTC
CASSLGDRTNYGYTF
>TRBJ2-7|.|.|TRBV11-2
TGTGCCAGCAAGCAGGCCCCTACCTACGAGCAGTACTTC
CASKQAPTYEQYF
>TRBJ2-1|many|TRBD2|TRBV12-3/TRBV12-4
TGTGCCAGCAGCTCGTTAGCGGGAGGAAATGAGCAGTTCTTC
CASSSLAGGNEQFF
>TRBJ2-7|many|.|TRBV10-3
TGTGCCATCAGTGAGTCTACGCCGTCAGGGGACTCCTACGAGCAGTACTTC
CAISESTPSGDSYEQYF
>TRBJ2-3|.|.|TRBV20-1
TGCAGCCGATCGGGGGCCCACACAGATACGCAGTATTTT
CSRSGAHTDTQYF
>TRBJ2-6|few|.|TRBV11-2
TGTGCCAGCAGCCCCCAAGGTGGGTTTTCTGGGGCCAACGTCCTGACTTTC
CASSPQGGFSGANVLTF
>TRBJ2-3|.|.|TRBV29-1
TGCAGCGTTGATTCAGGGGGCACAGATACGCAGTATTTT
CSVDSGGTDTQYF
>TRBJ2-1|few|TRBD2|TRBV12-3/TRBV12-4
TGTGCCAGCAGTTTACGGACTAGCGGGAGGCTGGCTCCGTTCTTC
CASSLRTSGRLAPFF
>TRBJ2-7|few|TRBD1|TRBV7-9
TGTGCCAGAAGGGGGCAGGGGCAAGACGAGCAGTACTTC
CARRGQGQDEQYF
>TRBJ1-6|few|.|TRBV7-2
TGTGCCAGCAGCTTAGCGCGAACAGGGAGGCCACCCCTCCACTTT
CASSLARTGRPPLHF
>TRBJ2-7|.|TRBD1|TRBV20-1
TGCAGTGCTACCGACAGGGGGTTTGATAGGACCGAGCAGTACTTC
CSATDRGFDRTEQYF
>TRBJ2-5|.|.|TRBV7-7
TGTGCTAGCACTCATGGCGCTAGCCGGAGGTTTGGGACCCAGTACTTC
CASTHGASRRFGTQYF
>TRBJ2-7|few|TRBD2|TRBV3-1
TGTGCCAGCAGCTCAGGGACTAGCAGGTACGAGCAGTACTTC
CASSSGTSRYEQYF
>TRBJ2-7|few|.|TRBV18
TGTGCCAGCTCATTAACAGCTACCTCCTACGAGCAGTACTTC
CASSLTATSYEQYF
>TRBJ2-4|once|.|TRBV6-5
TGTGCCAGCAGTTACTCCCCAGGGAGGCTCAAGTACTTC
CASSYSPGRLKYF
>TRBJ2-7|.|.|TRBV5-1
TGCGCCAGCAGCTTGGCTAGCCGCGGGGTCAGGGGGATAGCCTACGAGCAGTACTTC
CASSLASRGVRGIAYEQYF
>TRBJ2-1|.|TRBD1|TRBV20-1
TGCAGTGCGAAGCCGTACAGGGGGCGGACCTACAATGAGCAGTTCTTC
CSAKPYRGRTYNEQFF
>TRBJ1-5|few|.|TRBV7-9
TGTGCCAGCAGCTTAGGCCCCCGGGGGGGTAGCAATCAGCCCCAGCATTTT
CASSLGPRGGSNQPQHF
>TRBJ1-5|.|.|TRBV20-1
TGCAGTGCTAGTTGGGGATGGGGCAATCAGCCCCAGCATTTT
CSASWGWGNQPQHF
>TRBJ2-2|.|TRBD1|TRBV5-1
TGCGCCAGCAGCTTATGGCAGGGGGCCACCGGGGAGCTGTTTTTT
CASSLWQGATGELFF
>TRBJ1-5|.|TRBD1|TRBV20-1
TGCAGTGCGTTACAGGGGGACAATCAGCCCCAGCATTTT
CSALQGDNQPQHF
>TRBJ2-1|.|.|TRBV3-1
TGTGCCAGCAGTCAGTTTTCTGAGCAGTTCTTC
CASSQFSEQFF
>TRBJ2-5|few|.|TRBV6-6
TGTGCCAGCAGTATCCGGCCGCAAGAGACCCAGTACTTC
CASSIRPQETQYF
>TRBJ2-5|.|.|TRBV20-1
TGCAGTGCTACGAGGGCAGCCGAAGAGACCCAGTACTTC
CSATRAAEETQYF
>TRBJ2-2|few|TRBD1|TRBV20-1
TGCAGTGCTAGAAGGGGGCTTGGGAACGTCGGGGAGCTGTTTTTT
CSARRGLGNVGELFF
>TRBJ2-7|.|TRBD2|TRBV20-1
TGCAGTGCTCTCGCCCGAAGCCTAGCGGAAGTCTCCTACGAGCAGTACTTC
CSALARSLAEVSYEQYF
>TRBJ2-4|.|TRBD2|TRBV20-1
TGCAGTGCTAAGGCCGGGGGGGCCGGGAACATTCAGTACTTC
CSAKAGGAGNIQYF
>TRBJ2-1|few|.|TRBV27
TGTGCCAGCCAGGATGACCCCGACAATGAGCAGTTCTTC
CASQDDPDNEQFF
>TRBJ1-2|few|.|TRBV28
TGTGCCAGCAGTTTCCCCGCGGCGCCGCCGTATGGCTACACCTTC
CASSFPAAPPYGYTF
>TRBJ2-7|many|TRBD2|TRBV2
TGTGCCAGCAGGTTGAGACTAGCGGTTACCTACGAGCAGTACTTC
CASRLRLAVTYEQYF
>TRBJ2-5|.|.|TRBV5-1
TGCGCCAGCAGCTCGGACTCCCTCAACAATGAGCAGTACTTC
CASSSDSLNNEQYF